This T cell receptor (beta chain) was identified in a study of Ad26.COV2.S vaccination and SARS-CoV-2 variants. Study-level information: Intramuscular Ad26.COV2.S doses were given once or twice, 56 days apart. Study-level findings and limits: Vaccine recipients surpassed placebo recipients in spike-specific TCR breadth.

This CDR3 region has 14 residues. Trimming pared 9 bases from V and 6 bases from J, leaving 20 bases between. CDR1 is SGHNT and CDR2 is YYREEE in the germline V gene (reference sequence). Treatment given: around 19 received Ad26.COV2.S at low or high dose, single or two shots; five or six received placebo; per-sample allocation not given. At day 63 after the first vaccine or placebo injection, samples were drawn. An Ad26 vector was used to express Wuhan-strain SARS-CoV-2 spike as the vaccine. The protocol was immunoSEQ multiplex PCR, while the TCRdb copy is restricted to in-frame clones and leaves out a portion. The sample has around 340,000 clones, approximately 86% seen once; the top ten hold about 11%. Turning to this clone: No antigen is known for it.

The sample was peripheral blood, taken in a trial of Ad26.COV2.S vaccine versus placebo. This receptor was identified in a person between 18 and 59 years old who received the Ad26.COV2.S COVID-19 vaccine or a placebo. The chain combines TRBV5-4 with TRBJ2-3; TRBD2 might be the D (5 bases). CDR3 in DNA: TGTGCCACCGCGGGCTGGGAGCTTGGGGATACGCAGTATTTT. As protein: CATAGWELGDTQYF.